What follows describes a single TCR beta chain. Its antigen is unidentified. This research-autopsy study prospectively enrolled adult allogeneic hematopoietic cell transplant recipients with steroid-refractory graft-versus-host disease. CDR1 is SGHAT, CDR2 FQNNGV, per germline. The V segment lost 2 bases and the J segment 0 bases; nucleotides outside the gene matches: 7. The CDR3 spans 18 residues. The repertoire was sequenced with immunoSEQ multiplex PCR; TCRdb's copy has only in-frame clones and lacks some. This sample carries 2,700 or so clones, around 67% of them seen once, and the ten largest clones take about 16%. The data belong to a study of tissue T cells after allogeneic stem cell transplantation. Regarding the study as a whole: In patients and mice, blood and spleen missed much of tissue repertoire. Motif-based clustering found tissue-specific repertoire signatures shared across patients, though few clones were shared.

This material consisted of colon tissue, taken at autopsy. The V gene is TRBV11-2, the J gene TRBJ1-4; 9 bases align to TRBD1. The TCR originated in an older male patient with steroid-refractory graft-versus-host disease after an allogeneic stem cell transplant. Part of the T cells may come from the graft donor. In nucleotides, the CDR3 is TGTGCCAGCAGCTTAAATCGGGGACAGGGAGCAACTAATGAAAAACTGTTTTTT. It translates to CASSLNRGQGATNEKLFF.